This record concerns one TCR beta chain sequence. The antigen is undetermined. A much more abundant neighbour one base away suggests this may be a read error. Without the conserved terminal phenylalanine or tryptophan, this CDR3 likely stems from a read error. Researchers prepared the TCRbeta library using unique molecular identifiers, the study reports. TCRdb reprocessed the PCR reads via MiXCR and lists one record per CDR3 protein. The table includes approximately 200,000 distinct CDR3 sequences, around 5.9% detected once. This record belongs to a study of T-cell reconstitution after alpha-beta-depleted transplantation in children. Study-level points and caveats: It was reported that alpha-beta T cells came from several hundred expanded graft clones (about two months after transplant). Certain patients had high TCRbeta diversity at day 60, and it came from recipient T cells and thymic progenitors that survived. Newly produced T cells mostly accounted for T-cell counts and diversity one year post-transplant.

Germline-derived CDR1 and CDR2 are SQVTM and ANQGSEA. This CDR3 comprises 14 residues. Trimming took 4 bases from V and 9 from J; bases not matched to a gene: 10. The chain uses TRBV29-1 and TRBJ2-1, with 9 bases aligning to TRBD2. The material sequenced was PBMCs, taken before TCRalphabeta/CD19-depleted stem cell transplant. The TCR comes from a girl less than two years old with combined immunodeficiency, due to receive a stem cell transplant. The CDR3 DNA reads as TGCAGCGTTGCCGGGGTAGCGGGAGTTGGTGAGCAGTTCTGC. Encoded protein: CSVAGVAGVGEQFC.